Here is one TCR beta chain with its context. Its antigen is still unknown. The data stem from a study of cytomegalovirus exposure and HLA in healthy donors. Those who donated were healthy bone marrow donors. Germline assignment: CDR1 MNHEY and CDR2 SMNVEV (reference sequence). This CDR3 comprises 16 residues. V shed 5 bases and J 6 bases; nucleotides not matched to a gene: 9. The PCR ran on 60 Vbeta and 13 Jbeta primers. Using immunoSEQ multiplex PCR, the repertoire was profiled, and TCRdb retains in-frame clones only, with some absent. The sample lists more than 90,000 clones; 65% to 85% were seen once. Whole-study results and caveats: Several top significant clusters appeared, in a later analysis, to be linked to common viral pathogens. Sequences of the TCR beta chain were said to predict the HLA-A and HLA-B alleles of most subjects accurately.

The gene calls are TRBV27 and TRBJ2-1, with 11 nucleotides matching TRBD2. The receptor was isolated from a man aged 45-65 years in good health and CMV-seropositive. Sequenced input: PBMCs. The CDR3 here is CASSPLAGGGGNEQFF. The CDR3 nucleotides read TGTGCCAGCAGTCCCCTAGCGGGAGGAGGAGGCAATGAGCAGTTCTTC.